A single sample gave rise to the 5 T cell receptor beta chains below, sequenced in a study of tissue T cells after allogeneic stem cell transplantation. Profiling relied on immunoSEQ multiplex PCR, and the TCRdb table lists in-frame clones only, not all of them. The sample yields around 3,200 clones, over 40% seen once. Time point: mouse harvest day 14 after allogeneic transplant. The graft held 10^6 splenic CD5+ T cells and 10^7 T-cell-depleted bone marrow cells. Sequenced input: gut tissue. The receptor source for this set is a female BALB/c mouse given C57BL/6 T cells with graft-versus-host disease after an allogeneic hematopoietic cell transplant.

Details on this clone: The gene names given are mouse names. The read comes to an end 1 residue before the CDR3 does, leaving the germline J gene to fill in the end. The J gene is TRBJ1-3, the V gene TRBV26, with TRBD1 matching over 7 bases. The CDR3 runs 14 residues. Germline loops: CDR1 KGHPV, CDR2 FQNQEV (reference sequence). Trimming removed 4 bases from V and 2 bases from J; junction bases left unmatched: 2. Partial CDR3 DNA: TGTGCCAGCAGTCAGACAGGGACTGGAAATACGCTCTAT. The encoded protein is CASSQTGTGNTLY. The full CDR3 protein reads CASSQTGTGNTLYF.

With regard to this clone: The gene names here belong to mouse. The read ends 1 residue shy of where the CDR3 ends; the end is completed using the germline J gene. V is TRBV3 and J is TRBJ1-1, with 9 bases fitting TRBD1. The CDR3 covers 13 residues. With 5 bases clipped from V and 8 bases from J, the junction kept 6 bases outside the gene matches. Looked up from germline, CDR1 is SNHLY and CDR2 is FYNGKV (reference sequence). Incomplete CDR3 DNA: TGTGCCAGCAGCACCGGGACAGGGTTGGAAGTCTTC. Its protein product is CASSTGTGLEVF. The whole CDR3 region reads CASSTGTGLEVFF.

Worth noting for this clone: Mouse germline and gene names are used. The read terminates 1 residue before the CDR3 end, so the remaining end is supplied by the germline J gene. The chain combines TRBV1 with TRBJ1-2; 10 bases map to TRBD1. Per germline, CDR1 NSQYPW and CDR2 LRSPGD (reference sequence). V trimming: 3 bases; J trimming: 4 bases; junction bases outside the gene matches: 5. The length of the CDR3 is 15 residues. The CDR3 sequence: CTCSARDRGGSDYTF. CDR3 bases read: TGCACCTGCAGTGCCAGGGACAGGGGCGGCTCCGACTACACC.

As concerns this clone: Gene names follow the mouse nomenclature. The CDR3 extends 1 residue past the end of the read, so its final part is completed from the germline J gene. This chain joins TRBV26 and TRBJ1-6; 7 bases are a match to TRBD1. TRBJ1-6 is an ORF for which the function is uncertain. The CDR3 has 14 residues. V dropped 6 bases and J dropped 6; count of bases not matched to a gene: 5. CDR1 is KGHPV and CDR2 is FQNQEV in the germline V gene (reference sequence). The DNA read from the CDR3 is TGTGCCAGCAGGCCCCGGGACAGTAATTCGCCCCTCTAC. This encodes CASRPRDSNSPLY. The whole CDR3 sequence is CASRPRDSNSPLYF.

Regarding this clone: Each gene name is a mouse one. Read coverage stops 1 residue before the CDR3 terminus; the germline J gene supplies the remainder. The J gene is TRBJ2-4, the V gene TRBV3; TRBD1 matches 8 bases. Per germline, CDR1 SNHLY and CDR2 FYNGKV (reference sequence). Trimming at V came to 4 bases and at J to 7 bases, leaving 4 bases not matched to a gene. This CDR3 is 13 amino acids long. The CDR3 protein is CASSWTGRDTLYF. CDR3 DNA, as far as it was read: TGTGCCAGCAGCTGGACAGGGCGGGACACCTTGTAC.